This entry is about one TCR beta chain. Its target antigen remains unknown. No base quality values were provided; no much bigger clone lies one nucleotide off. This specimen comes from a study of radiotherapy plus CTLA-4 blockade in lung cancer (dated by TCRdb to the late 2010s). Study-level background: Objective responses were observed in about 17% of enrolled patients, and disease control was achieved in around 30%. Overall results and qualifications from the work: After treatment with radiotherapy and ipilimumab, TCR clones that came from tumors expanded in the peripheral blood. Early dynamic changes in blood T cell clones, together with increased serum interferon-beta after radiation, were reported as the strongest predictors of response.

V ends up 6 bases short and J 10 bases short, with an unmatched junction base count of 13. In the germline V gene, CDR1 corresponds to MRHNA and CDR2 to SNTAGT. From cysteine to phenylalanine, the CDR3 is 15 amino acids long. Only CDR3 DNA remains: 45 bases, in frame from the first base. The study tested focal radiation therapy combined with CTLA-4 blockade (ipilimumab) in patients with chemo-refractory metastatic non-small-cell lung cancer. Libraries were made using the immunoSEQ multiplex PCR assay. TCRdb re-hosts the immuneACCESS table, in-frame sequences only. Its copies lack some clones; in the studies checked, an unresolved V gene accounts for under half of them, and the cause for the rest is not known. Here the sample has some 110,000 clones; around 75% occur a single time. The top ten hold 5.2% of the sample.

The sequence joins TRBV6-4 to TRBJ2-1; 9 nucleotides in the junction match TRBD2. The material sequenced was peripheral blood, taken from a patient treated with radiotherapy plus ipilimumab. This TCR was sampled from a human donor with non-small cell lung cancer who had a partial response to radiotherapy plus ipilimumab. The nucleotide sequence reads TGTGCCAGCAGCCTGGGGAGCGGGAGGATGGGGGAGCAGTTCTTC. Protein translation: CASSLGSGRMGEQFF.